Following are 24 T cell receptor beta chains from one sample sequenced in a study of HIV-infected patients and healthy controls. About 540 ng RNA was reverse transcribed with alpha and beta constant-region primers. Alpha and beta chain libraries were made separately by chain-specific third strand synthesis with multiplexing indices. TCRdb itself ran the 5' RACE reads through MiXCR, one entry per CDR3 protein. The sample contains roughly 18,000 distinct CDR3 sequences, more than 10% of which appear only once. The repertoire came from unfractionated whole blood and reflected all unsorted peripheral T cells. Sample: blood. The receptor source for this set is an adult in good health.

At least ten counts were recorded for this clonotype. The rearrangement joins TRBV20-1 to TRBJ2-3; 12 bases line up with TRBD2. The V segment lost 3 bases and the J segment 6 bases; nucleotides outside the gene matches: 4. Germline V gene lookup returns CDR1 DFQATT and CDR2 SNEGSKA (reference sequence). The CDR3 runs 14 residues. The CDR3 protein is CSARTSGGLDTQYF. The DNA of the CDR3 is TGCAGTGCTAGGACTAGCGGGGGCCTGGATACGCAGTATTTT.

This clonotype counts as medium-sized. The rearrangement uses TRBV4-1 and TRBJ1-5, with a weak D call TRBD1 (5 bases). Trimming removed 1 base at V and 1 base at J, with 5 bases between. The CDR3 length is 14 residues. The germline V gene has CDR1 MGHRA and CDR2 YSYEKL. The CDR3 DNA reads as TGCGCCAGCAGCCAAGGGGGCAGCAATCAGCCCCAGCATTTT. This sequence encodes CASSQGGSNQPQHF.

J is TRBJ1-4 and V is TRBV29-1; 9 bases map to TRBD1. CDR1 and CDR2 from the germline V gene are SQVTM and ANQGSEA. V lost 6 bases, J lost 5 bases, and 10 bases stayed unmatched. This CDR3 comprises 15 residues. The CDR3 sequence is CSVKDRGYPNEKLFF. CDR3 nucleotide sequence: TGCAGCGTGAAGGACAGGGGCTATCCAAATGAAAAACTGTTTTTT.

This clonotype was recorded at least ten times. This rearrangement joins TRBV19 to TRBJ2-7; D is uncertain. V lost 7 bases and J lost 6, with 13 bases in between. The CDR3 extends over 12 amino acids. In germline, CDR1 is LNHDA, CDR2 SQIVND (reference sequence). CDR3 bases: TGTGCCAGTACCGAGACACCGTTCGAGCAGTACTTC. This encodes CASTETPFEQYF. Variable domain in full (rest from reference TRBV19 and TRBJ2-7): DGGITQSPKYLFRKEGQNVTLSCEQNLNHDAMYWYRQDPGQGLRLIYYSQIVNDFQKGDIAEGYSVSREKKESFPLTVTSAQKNPTAFYLCASTETPFEQYFGPGTRLTVT.

Note on this clonotype: Germline is not matched at one junction end, which may reflect a read error. The J gene is TRBJ1-6, the V gene TRBV7-9; 9 bases are a match to TRBD1. Germline V gene lookup returns CDR1 SEHNR and CDR2 FQNEAQ (reference sequence). CDR3 length: 15 amino acids. This chain's CDR3 is CASSYDGQGNSSLHF. DNA of the CDR3: TGTGCCAGCAGCTATGATGGACAGGGGAATTCATCCCTCCACTTT.

By frequency in the sample, this clonotype is medium-sized. The chain combines TRBV23-1 with TRBJ2-7; no clear D. TRBV23-1 is noted as an ORF with a role that remains uncertain. The V gene lost 4 bases and the J gene lost 3 bases, with 10 bases spanning the gap. This CDR3 is built from 13 residues. The chain's CDR3 is CASSPRVYYEQYF. In DNA form, the CDR3 reads TGCGCCAGCAGTCCTAGAGTGTACTACGAGCAGTACTTC.

By its share, this clonotype is medium-sized. This chain joins TRBV6-2 or TRBV6-3 and TRBJ2-4, with D perhaps matching TRBD2 (5 bases). Germline V lookup: CDR1 MNHEY, CDR2 SVGEGT. V lost 7 bases and J 9 bases, leaving 22 bases between the germline ends. This CDR3 spans 15 amino acids. The CDR3 sequence is CASINNDGGAIIQYF. CDR3 bases: TGTGCCAGCATTAACAACGACGGAGGAGCGATCATTCAGTACTTC.

This clonotype was detected many times. This sequence joins TRBV14 and TRBJ1-2; D remains unclear. Trimming removed 0 bases from V and 0 bases from J, with 14 bases in between. This CDR3 has 17 amino acids. Germline V CDR1 and CDR2: SGHDN, FVKESK. The CDR3 sequence is CASSQDRLTSANYGYTF. The CDR3 coding sequence is TGTGCCAGCAGCCAAGATCGATTGACAAGTGCTAACTATGGCTACACCTTC.

This clonotype has at least ten counts. This chain connects TRBV28 to TRBJ2-1; TRBD1 agrees at 7 bases. With 8 bases clipped from V and 6 bases from J, the junction kept 13 bases outside the gene matches. CDR1 and CDR2 (germline): MDHEN, SYDVKM. The CDR3 loop spans 15 amino acids. Here the CDR3 reads CASPPPTGETNEQFF. The CDR3 DNA is TGTGCCAGCCCTCCCCCCACAGGGGAAACCAATGAGCAGTTCTTC.

This clonotype was seen ten or more times. The chain combines TRBV6-1 with TRBJ2-7; the D is unclear. This CDR3 region has 13 residues. Trimming removed 8 bases at V and 4 bases at J, with 15 bases between. Germline CDR1 and CDR2: MNHNS and SASEGT. The CDR3 loop reads CASYNSLPYEQYF. CDR3 bases: TGTGCCAGCTATAACTCATTACCTTACGAGCAGTACTTC.

J is TRBJ2-3 and V is TRBV19, with D hard to call. CDR1 and CDR2 (germline): LNHDA, SQIVND (reference sequence). This CDR3 is 12 amino acids long. V lost 4 bases to trimming and J lost 2 bases, with 4 bases between them. The CDR3 spells CASSTYTDTQYF. CDR3 sequence (DNA): TGTGCCAGTAGTACGTACACAGATACGCAGTATTTT.

This clonotype was seen just once. The chain has TRBV24-1 and TRBJ2-2; 8 nucleotides agree with TRBD2. CDR1 is KGHDR, CDR2 SFDVKD, per germline. V was pared by 3 bases and J by 7 bases, with 12 bases of the junction left unmatched. This CDR3 has 17 residues. For the CDR3, the DNA is TGTGCCACCAGTGATCCTTACGCCGGGGGGGCTGGCGGGGAGCTGTTTTTT. Translation gives CATSDPYAGGAGGELFF.

This clonotype has ten or more counts. The V call is TRBV27, the J call TRBJ2-1; unclear D gene. The CDR3 is 10 amino acids. Trimming pared 8 bases from V and 10 bases from J, leaving 9 bases between. Looked up from germline, CDR1 is MNHEY and CDR2 is SMNVEV (reference sequence). CDR3 nucleotides: TGTGCCAGCGGCGTGGACGAGCAGTTCTTC. It is translated as CASGVDEQFF.

Points on this clonotype: This may come from a read error, since a much larger clone is one base off. This rearrangement joins TRBV7-9 to TRBJ2-1; no reliable D call. Germline V gene data show CDR1 as SEHNR and CDR2 as FQNEAQ (reference sequence). CDR3 length: 16 amino acids. Trimming stripped 1 base from V and 11 bases from J, with 21 bases between. CDR3 nucleotides: TGTGCCAGCAGCTTAGGTGGGGTTAGGGTATGGAATAAGCAGTTCTTC. Amino acid sequence: CASSLGGVRVWNKQFF.

This clonotype was detected many times. V and J are TRBV4-2 and TRBJ2-1, with 9 positions matching TRBD1. The germline gives CDR1 LGHNA, CDR2 YNFKEQ. V lost 1 base and J lost 7; bases outside the gene matches: 5. CDR3 size: 15 residues. The CDR3: CASSQGGTGKNEQFF. The CDR3 DNA reads as TGTGCCAGCAGCCAAGGGGGGACAGGGAAGAATGAGCAGTTCTTC.

The V and J genes are TRBV11-1 and TRBJ1-1, with D uncertain. This CDR3 contains 15 residues. The V gene lost 0 bases and the J gene lost 6 bases, with 14 bases spanning the gap. Germline V gives CDR1 SGHAT, CDR2 FQDESV (reference sequence). The CDR3 DNA sequence: TGTGCCAGCAGCTTAGCGCGTGGAGGTCTAGCTGAAGCTTTCTTT. This codes for CASSLARGGLAEAFF.

This clonotype was counted ten times or more. This rearrangement joins TRBV10-3 to TRBJ2-3; either TRBD1 or TRBD2 may fit D (5 bases each). This CDR3 region has 14 residues. CDR1 is ENHRY, CDR2 SYGVKD, per germline. V was pared by 8 bases and J by 5 bases, with 17 bases between. CDR3: CAIGRGDPKDTQYF. The CDR3 bases are TGTGCCATCGGTCGAGGGGACCCGAAAGATACGCAGTATTTT.

This clonotype is judged medium-sized. The CDR3 DNA reads TGTGCCAGCAGTGAGGGTCAGGGTGGAGATACGCAGTATTTT. It yields the protein CASSEGQGGDTQYF. The chain combines TRBV2 with TRBJ2-3, with a weak D call TRBD1 (5 bases). The CDR3 length is 14 residues. Germline V gives CDR1 SNHLY, CDR2 FYNNEI. The V gene lost 3 bases and the J gene lost 5 bases, with 12 bases spanning the gap.

The chain uses TRBV4-2 and TRBJ1-1; D is unresolved. The germline CDR1 and CDR2 sequences are LGHNA and YNFKEQ. Trimming removed 0 bases at V and 0 bases at J, with 8 bases between. The CDR3 has 15 amino acids. The CDR3 DNA follows: TGTGCCAGCAGCCAAGATGGGAGCATGAACACTGAAGCTTTCTTT. It specifies CASSQDGSMNTEAFF.

The chain joins TRBV6-5 to TRBJ1-6; no clear D gene. The V end lost 2 bases, the J end lost 9 bases, and 14 bases lay between the germline ends. This CDR3 spans 15 amino acids. CDR1 MNHEY and CDR2 SVGAGI come from the germline V gene. CDR3 bases: TGTGCCAGCAGTTACGTCTTATCGAGACTTTCACCCCTCCACTTT. Its translation: CASSYVLSRLSPLHF.

This clonotype has ten or more counts. This chain links TRBV5-1 with TRBJ1-4; D not resolved. Per the germline V gene, CDR1 is SGHRS and CDR2 is YFSETQ. Trimming pared 0 bases from V and 10 bases from J, leaving 4 bases between. The CDR3 length is 11 residues. The DNA for the CDR3 is TGCGCCAGCAGCTTGGGCGGAAAACTGTTTTTT. Translation: CASSLGGKLFF.

This clonotype was recorded at least ten times. The chain is built from TRBV7-8 and TRBJ2-7, with TRBD2 as a possible D gene (6 bases). Trimming pared 4 bases from V and 4 bases from J, leaving 29 bases between. Germline assignment: CDR1 SGHVS and CDR2 FQNEAQ. This CDR3 is built from 19 residues. The CDR3 here is CASSSFPRGRIRERYEQYF. The CDR3 DNA follows: TGTGCCAGCAGCTCCTTCCCTAGGGGCCGGATTCGGGAGAGATACGAGCAGTACTTC. The full variable domain, its missing parts supplied by reference TRBV7-8 and TRBJ2-7, is GAGVSQSPRYKVAKRGQDVALRCDPISGHVSLFWYQQALGQGPEFLTYFQNEAQLDKSGLPSDRFFAERPEGSVSTLKIQRTQQEDSAVYLCASSSFPRGRIRERYEQYFGPGTRLTVT.

The V and J genes are TRBV12-3 or TRBV12-4 and TRBJ1-1; TRBD1 aligns across 8 bases. The length of the CDR3 is 14 residues. V lost 2 bases and J lost 10; bases outside the gene matches: 9. Here the CDR3 reads CASSLNRGSIGAFF. The CDR3 DNA reads TGTGCCAGCAGTTTAAACAGGGGGTCGATCGGAGCTTTCTTT.

This clonotype was counted ten times or more. The gene calls are TRBV5-6 and TRBJ1-2; no clear D gene. The CDR3 totals 13 residues. V shed 0 bases and J shed 3 bases, with 6 bases lying between them. Germline V gene lookup returns CDR1 SGHDT and CDR2 YYEEEE. CDR3 coding DNA: TGTGCCAGCAGCTTGGCCGGGGACTATGGCTACACCTTC. This encodes CASSLAGDYGYTF.